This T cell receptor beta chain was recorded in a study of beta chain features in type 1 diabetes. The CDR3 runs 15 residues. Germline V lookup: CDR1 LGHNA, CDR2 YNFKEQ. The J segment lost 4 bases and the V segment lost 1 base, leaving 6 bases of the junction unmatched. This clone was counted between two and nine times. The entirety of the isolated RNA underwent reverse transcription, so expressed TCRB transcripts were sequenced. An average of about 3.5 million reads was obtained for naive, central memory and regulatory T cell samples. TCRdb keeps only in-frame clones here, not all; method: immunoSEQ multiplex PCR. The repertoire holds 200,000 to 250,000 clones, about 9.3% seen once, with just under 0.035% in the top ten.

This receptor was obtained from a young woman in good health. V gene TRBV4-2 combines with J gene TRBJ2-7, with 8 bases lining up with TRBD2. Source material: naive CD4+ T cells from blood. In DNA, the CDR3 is TGTGCCAGCAGCCAAGCCGTCACTAGCGGTTACGAGCAGTACTTC. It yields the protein CASSQAVTSGYEQYF.